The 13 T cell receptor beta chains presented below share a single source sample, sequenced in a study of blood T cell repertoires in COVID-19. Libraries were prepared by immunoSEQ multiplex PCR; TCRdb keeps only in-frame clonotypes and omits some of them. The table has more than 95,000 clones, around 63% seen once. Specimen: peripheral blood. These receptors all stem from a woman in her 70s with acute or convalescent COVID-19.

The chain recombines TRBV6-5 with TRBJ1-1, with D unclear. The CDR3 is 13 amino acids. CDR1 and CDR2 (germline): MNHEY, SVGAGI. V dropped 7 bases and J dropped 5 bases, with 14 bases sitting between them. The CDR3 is CASKLEGKTEAFF. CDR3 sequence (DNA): TGTGCCAGCAAGTTGGAGGGCAAGACTGAAGCTTTCTTT.

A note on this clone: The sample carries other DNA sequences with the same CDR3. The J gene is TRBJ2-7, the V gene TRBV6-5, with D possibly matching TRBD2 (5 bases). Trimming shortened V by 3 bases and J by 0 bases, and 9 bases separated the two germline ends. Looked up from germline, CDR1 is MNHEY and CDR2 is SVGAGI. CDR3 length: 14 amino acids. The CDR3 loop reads CASSYDRGSYEQYF. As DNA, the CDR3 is TGTGCCAGCAGTTATGACCGGGGCTCCTACGAGCAGTACTTC.

CDR3 residues: CASRRTSSSYEQYF. In nucleotides, the CDR3 is TGTGCCAGTAGAAGGACTTCGAGCTCCTACGAGCAGTACTTC. V is TRBV19 and J is TRBJ2-7; D is possibly TRBD2 (5 bases). Germline CDR1 LNHDA, CDR2 SQIVND (reference sequence). This CDR3 spans 14 amino acids. V lost 6 bases and J lost 0, with 12 bases in between.

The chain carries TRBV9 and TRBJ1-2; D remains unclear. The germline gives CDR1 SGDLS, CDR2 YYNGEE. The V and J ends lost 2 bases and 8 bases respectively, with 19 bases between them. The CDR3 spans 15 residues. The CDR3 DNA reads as TGTGCCAGCAGCGTCGGAGTTGGAGGACGGTGGGGCTACACCTTC. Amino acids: CASSVGVGGRWGYTF.

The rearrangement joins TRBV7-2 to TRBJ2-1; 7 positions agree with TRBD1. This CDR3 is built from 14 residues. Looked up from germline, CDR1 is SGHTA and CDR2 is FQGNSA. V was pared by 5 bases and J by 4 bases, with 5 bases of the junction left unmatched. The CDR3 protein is CASSIDRAYNEQFF. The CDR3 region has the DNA TGTGCCAGCAGCATCGACAGGGCATACAATGAGCAGTTCTTC.

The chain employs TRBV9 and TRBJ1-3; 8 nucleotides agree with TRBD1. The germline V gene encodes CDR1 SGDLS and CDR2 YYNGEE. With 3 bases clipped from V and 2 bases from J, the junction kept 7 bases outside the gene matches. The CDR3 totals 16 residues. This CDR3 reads CASSDLDRDPGNTIYF. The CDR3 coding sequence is TGTGCCAGCAGCGACCTGGACAGGGACCCTGGAAACACCATATATTTT.

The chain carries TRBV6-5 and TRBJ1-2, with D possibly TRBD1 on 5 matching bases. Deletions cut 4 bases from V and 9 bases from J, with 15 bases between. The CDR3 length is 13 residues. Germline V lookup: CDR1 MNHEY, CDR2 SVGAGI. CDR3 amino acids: CASSFNRGESYTF. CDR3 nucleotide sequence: TGTGCCAGCAGTTTCAACCGGGGGGAGAGCTACACCTTC.

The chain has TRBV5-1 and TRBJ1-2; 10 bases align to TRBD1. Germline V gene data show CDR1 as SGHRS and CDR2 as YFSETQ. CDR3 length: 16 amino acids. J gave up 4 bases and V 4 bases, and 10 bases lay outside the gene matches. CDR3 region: CASSHGTGVLGYGYTF. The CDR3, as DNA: TGCGCCAGCAGCCACGGGACAGGGGTGCTAGGCTATGGCTACACCTTC.

The CDR3 DNA reads TGTGCCACCAGCACTTCAGACAGTGCCGCCCTCCACTTT. Protein: CATSTSDSAALHF. The V and J genes are TRBV15 and TRBJ1-6; TRBD1 might be the D (5 bases). The CDR3 loop spans 13 amino acids. Trimming shortened V by 4 bases and J by 14 bases, and 15 bases separated the two germline ends. The germline gives CDR1 LNHNV, CDR2 YYDKDF (reference sequence). Based on the CDR3 plus reference TRBV15 and TRBJ1-6, the full variable domain is DAMVIQNPRYQVTQFGKPVTLSCSQTLNHNVMYWYQQKSSQAPKLLFHYYDKDFNNEADTPDNFQSRRPNTSFCFLDIRSPGLGDTAMYLCATSTSDSAALHFGNGTRLTVT.

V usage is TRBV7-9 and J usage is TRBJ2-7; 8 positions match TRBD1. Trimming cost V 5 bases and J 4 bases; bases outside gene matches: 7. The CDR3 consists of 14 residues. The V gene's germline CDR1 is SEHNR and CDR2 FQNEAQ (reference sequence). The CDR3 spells CASSRGQEPYEQYF. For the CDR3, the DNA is TGTGCCAGCAGCCGGGGACAGGAACCTTACGAGCAGTACTTC.

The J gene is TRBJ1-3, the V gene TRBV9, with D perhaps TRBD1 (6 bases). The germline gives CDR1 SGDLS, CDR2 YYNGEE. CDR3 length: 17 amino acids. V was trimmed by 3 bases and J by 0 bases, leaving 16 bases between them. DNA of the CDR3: TGTGCCAGCAGCGCGTACAGGGAAGGGGCCTCTGGAAACACCATATATTTT. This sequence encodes CASSAYREGASGNTIYF.

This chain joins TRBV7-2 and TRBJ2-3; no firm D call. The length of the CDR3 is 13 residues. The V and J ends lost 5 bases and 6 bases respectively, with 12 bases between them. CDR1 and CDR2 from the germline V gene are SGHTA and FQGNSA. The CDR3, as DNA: TGTGCCAGCAGCGCCCAAGACGGGGATACGCAGTATTTT. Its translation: CASSAQDGDTQYF. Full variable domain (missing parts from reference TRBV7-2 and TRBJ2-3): GAGVSQSPSNKVTEKGKDVELRCDPISGHTALYWYRQSLGQGLEFLIYFQGNSAPDKSGLPSDRFSAERTGGSVSTLTIQRTQQEDSAVYLCASSAQDGDTQYFGPGTRLTVL.

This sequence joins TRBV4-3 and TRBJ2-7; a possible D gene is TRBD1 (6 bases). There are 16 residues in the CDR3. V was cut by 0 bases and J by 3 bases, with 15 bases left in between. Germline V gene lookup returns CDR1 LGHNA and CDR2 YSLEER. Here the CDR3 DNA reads TGCGCCAGCAGCCAAGATCCTCGACAGGCTCTCTACGAGCAGTACTTC. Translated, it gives CASSQDPRQALYEQYF.